This T cell receptor (beta chain) was sequenced in a study of human T cells and chemical hapten exposure. TCRdb called the 5' RACE reads again in MiXCR, with one record for every CDR3 protein. The table includes approximately 140,000 distinct CDR3 sequences, 4.1% detected once. Unfractionated whole blood served as the source for total RNA extraction. The germline V gene encodes CDR1 DFQATT and CDR2 SNEGSKA (reference sequence). Trimming cost V 7 bases and J 2 bases, with 14 bases left between them. CDR3 length equals 13 residues. The receptor's source is a female donor in good health. The rearrangement joins TRBV20-1 to TRBJ1-1; no clear D gene. Here the CDR3 reads CSVKQERNTEAFF. As DNA, the CDR3 is TGCAGTGTTAAGCAGGAGAGAAACACTGAAGCTTTCTTT.